This TCR beta chain derives from a study of shared clonotypes between healthy human individuals. Study-wide results and limits: For naive CD4 cells, around 5% of clonotypes were shared across a few donors.

With regard to this clone: Its antigen is unknown.

The ends lost 0 bases at V and 7 bases at J; junction bases unmatched: 7. The CDR3 is 17 amino acids. The V gene's germline CDR1 is PRHDT and CDR2 FYEKMQ (reference sequence). Execution of the assay was at deep level. Using immunoSEQ multiplex PCR, the repertoire was profiled, and TCRdb retains in-frame clones only, with some absent. The sample lists about 2.1 million clones; just under 95% were seen once. Naive CD8 cells lacked CD45RO, underwent positive selection for CCR7 and left out terminally differentiated effector memory CD45RA+ cells. Only Caucasian adults living in Nashville, Tennessee made up the donor group.

The sample consisted of naive CD8+ T cells from PBMCs. The genes are TRBV13 and TRBJ2-1, with 12 positions matching TRBD2. The receptor was derived from a man aged 18 to 35 in good health. Some clones in this sample may be carry-over from other donors' samples. The CDR3 loop is CASSLGLAGGVWNEQFF. The CDR3 bases are TGTGCCAGCAGCTTAGGCCTAGCGGGAGGGGTTTGGAATGAGCAGTTCTTC.